These T cell receptor beta chains were read from a single sample in a study of blood T cell repertoires in COVID-19. Profiling relied on immunoSEQ multiplex PCR, and the TCRdb table lists in-frame clones only, not all of them. Found here are some 49,000 clones, about 85% of them singletons; the top ten hold roughly 10%. The source material was peripheral blood. The receptors derive from a human donor in a cohort sampled during active COVID-19. Each CDR3 is given with its conserved first and last residue. The D gene is left open where the match is weak. Expanded clones are given a class, and other clones once, few, many or no size at all.

TRBJ1-1,TRBV19,13,-,-,TGTGCCAGTAGTATAGCCCGACAGACTGAAGCTTTCTTT,CASSIARQTEAFF
TRBJ2-3,TRBV11-2,14,-,-,TGTGCCAGCAGCTTAGGGGGCCCGTTGGATACGCAGTATTTT,CASSLGGPLDTQYF
TRBJ2-5,TRBV9,14,-,-,TGTGCCAGCAGCGTCAGTAGCGGACAAGAGACCCAGTACTTC,CASSVSSGQETQYF
TRBJ2-7,TRBV29-1,14,-,-,TGCAGCGCGGGGGGTTTGGCAGGGGTGGGCGAGCAGTACTTC,CSAGGLAGVGEQYF
TRBJ2-7,TRBV2,13,medium-sized,TRBD1,TGTGCCAGCAGGGGGGACAGCTCCTACGAGCAGTACTTC,CASRGDSSYEQYF
TRBJ2-1,TRBV2,15,-,-,TGTGCCAGCAGTGTAAGGGGGTCCCTCTACAATGAGCAGTTCTTC,CASSVRGSLYNEQFF
TRBJ2-5,TRBV24-1,15,-,TRBD2,TGTGCCACCAGTGATCGTAGCGGGAGTGGGCAGACCCAGTACTTC,CATSDRSGSGQTQYF
TRBJ2-3,TRBV10-1,14,-,TRBD1,TGCGCCAGCCAGGAGAGGACAGGCCCAGATACGCAGTATTTT,CASQERTGPDTQYF
TRBJ2-3,TRBV5-1,15,-,-,TGCGCCAGCAGCTTGCGACATTTTAGCACAGATACGCAGTATTTT,CASSLRHFSTDTQYF
TRBJ2-5,TRBV15,14,-,TRBD2,TGTGCCACCAGCAGAGGGGGGGGAATAGAGACCCAGTACTTC,CATSRGGGIETQYF
TRBJ2-7,TRBV6-5,16,-,TRBD1,TGTGCCAGCAGTTACTCCTCGGGACAGGCCCCCTACGAGCAGTACTTC,CASSYSSGQAPYEQYF
TRBJ2-1,TRBV7-3,14,-,-,TGTGCCAGCAGCTTACCGAGCTCCTACAATGAGCAGTTCTTC,CASSLPSSYNEQFF
TRBJ2-1,TRBV7-9,17,-,TRBD2,TGTGCCAGCAGTCCTTTTCAGGGAGGGCCGTTCGGCAATGAGCAGTTCTTC,CASSPFQGGPFGNEQFF